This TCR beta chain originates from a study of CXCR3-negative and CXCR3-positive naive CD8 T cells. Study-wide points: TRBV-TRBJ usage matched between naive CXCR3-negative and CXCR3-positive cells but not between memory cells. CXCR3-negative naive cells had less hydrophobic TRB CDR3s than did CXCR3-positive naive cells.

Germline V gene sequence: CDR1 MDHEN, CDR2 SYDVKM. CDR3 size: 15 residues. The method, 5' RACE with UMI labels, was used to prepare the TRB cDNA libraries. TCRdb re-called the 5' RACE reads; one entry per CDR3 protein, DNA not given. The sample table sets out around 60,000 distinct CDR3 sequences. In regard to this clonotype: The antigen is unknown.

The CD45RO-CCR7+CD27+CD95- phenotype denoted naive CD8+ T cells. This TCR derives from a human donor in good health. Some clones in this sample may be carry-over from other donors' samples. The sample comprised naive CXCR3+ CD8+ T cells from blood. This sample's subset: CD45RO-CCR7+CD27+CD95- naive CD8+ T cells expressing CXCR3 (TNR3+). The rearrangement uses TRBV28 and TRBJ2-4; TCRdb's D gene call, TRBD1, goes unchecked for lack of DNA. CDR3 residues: CASSYRTGGQNIQYF.